The source of this TCR beta chain is a study of cytomegalovirus exposure and HLA in healthy donors. Looking at the study overall: Researchers previously reported finding 100 million or so unique TCR beta sequences from 150 million to 200 million T cells.

13 Jbeta primers and 60 Vbeta primers were used for the PCR. Sequenced by immunoSEQ multiplex PCR; TCRdb stores in-frame clones only, minus some. The repertoire holds 70,000 to 80,000 clones, with roughly 86% as singletons. Germline CDR1 reads SGHVS; CDR2 reads FNYEAQ. The CDR3 is made up of 17 amino acids. With 0 bases clipped from V and 0 bases from J, the junction kept 7 bases outside the gene matches. Nominal health characterized the donors when sampled, though unrecorded immune exposures were likely. Study observations and caveats: According to an earlier analysis, most TCR beta V segments yielded productive rearrangements about 90% or about 30% of the time.

In the case of this clone: Its antigen remains unidentified.

V and J are TRBV7-6 and TRBJ2-7; 8 positions match TRBD2. Specimen: PBMCs. This sequence originates from a man between 18 and 35 years old in good health and CMV-seronegative. The CDR3 DNA follows: TGTGCCAGCAGCTTAGCTGCCCTAGCGGGCAGCTCCTACGAGCAGTACTTC. Amino acid sequence: CASSLAALAGSSYEQYF.